Each of the 5 T cell receptor beta chains below was sequenced from the same sample in a study of spatial heterogeneity in lung cancer. TCRdb processed the 5' RACE reads anew with MiXCR; each CDR3 protein has one entry. The sample records about 21,000 distinct CDR3 sequences, approximately 4.4% being singletons. The time point: sample taken at primary tumor resection. Frozen PBMC, nontumor lung or tumor provided whole RNA, which was sequenced unsorted. Sequencing used PBMCs, obtained at surgery. Receptors originate from a male donor with early-stage non-small cell lung cancer.

This clonotype turned up a few times. The V gene is TRBV12-3 or TRBV12-4, the J gene TRBJ1-6; unclear D gene. The CDR3 spans 12 residues. The V gene lost 3 bases and the J gene lost 7 bases, with 4 bases spanning the gap. The CDR3 sequence is CASSFENSPLHF. Here the CDR3 DNA reads TGTGCCAGCAGTTTCGAGAATTCACCCCTCCACTTT.

This clonotype occurred many times. The chain recombines TRBV27 with TRBJ2-7; D possibly corresponds to TRBD1 (6 bases). Per the germline V gene, CDR1 is MNHEY and CDR2 is SMNVEV (reference sequence). This CDR3 contains 17 residues. V was shortened by 5 bases and J by 7 bases, with 27 bases between the two germline ends. CDR3 amino acids: CASSIDPQGSGPREQYF. CDR3 in DNA: TGTGCCAGCAGTATTGACCCCCAGGGGTCTGGGCCGAGAGAGCAGTACTTC.

This clonotype was observed many times. The chain recombines TRBV2 with TRBJ2-7; 13 bases fit TRBD2. V shed 3 bases, J shed 7 bases, and the junction held 6 bases outside the gene matches. Germline loops: CDR1 SNHLY, CDR2 FYNNEI. The CDR3 length is 15 residues. CDR3 in amino acids: CASSDLGLAGVEQYF. CDR3 sequence (DNA): TGTGCCAGCAGTGACCTTGGACTAGCGGGAGTAGAGCAGTACTTC.

This clonotype was seen ten or more times. V is TRBV11-2 and J is TRBJ1-1, with a tentative D call TRBD1 (6 bases). V gave up 5 bases and J gave up 0 bases, with 16 bases separating them. Germline values: CDR1 SGHAT, CDR2 FQNNGV. This CDR3 is built from 16 residues. In nucleotides, the CDR3 is TGTGCCAGCAGCCTAAACCCAGGGGTCATGAACACTGAAGCTTTCTTT. This translates into CASSLNPGVMNTEAFF.

This clonotype was counted many times. The genes are TRBV2 and TRBJ2-2; tentatively, D is TRBD2 (5 bases). The germline V gene encodes CDR1 SNHLY and CDR2 FYNNEI. The CDR3 is made up of 14 amino acids. Trimming shortened V by 6 bases and J by 6 bases, and 14 bases separated the two germline ends. The CDR3 reads CASSRLRGSGELFF. DNA of the CDR3: TGTGCCAGCAGCCGACTACGGGGTTCCGGGGAGCTGTTTTTT.